These 24 T cell receptor beta chains were all obtained from the same sample, sequenced in a study of CD8+ T cells in alopecia areata. Sequencing templates came from extracted RNA that was reverse transcribed into cDNA. The method was immunoSEQ multiplex PCR; TCRdb's version includes in-frame clones alone and lacks a portion of them. The sample gives about 180,000 clones, 67% of which show up once; roughly 11% is in the top ten. Sequenced material: CD8+ T cells sorted from blood, taken at week 0. The receptor set was obtained from a human donor with alopecia areata.

J is TRBJ2-1 and V is TRBV18, with 7 bases lining up with TRBD1. This CDR3 contains 16 residues. V trimming: 0 bases; J trimming: 2 bases; junction bases outside the gene matches: 4. Germline V gene lookup returns CDR1 KGHSH and CDR2 LQKENI. The CDR3 DNA reads as TGTGCCAGCTCACCACCGGGACAGACAACCTACAATGAGCAGTTCTTC. It encodes CASSPPGQTTYNEQFF.

As for this clone: Other DNA sequences of this sample code for an identical CDR3. The chain joins TRBV19 to TRBJ1-5; D not resolved. This CDR3 is built from 12 residues. Germline V gene sequence: CDR1 LNHDA, CDR2 SQIVND (reference sequence). With 1 base removed from V and 6 bases from J, the gap between germline ends came to 4 bases. This CDR3 is CASSIGGQPQHF. DNA of the CDR3: TGTGCCAGTAGTATAGGCGGTCAGCCCCAGCATTTT.

V is TRBV6-6 and J is TRBJ2-3; D is undetermined. Deletions cut 6 bases from V and 6 bases from J, with 13 bases between. The germline gives CDR1 MNHNY, CDR2 SVGAGI (reference sequence). The CDR3 has 13 residues. The CDR3 loop is CASSNYIPDTQYF. The CDR3 coding sequence is TGTGCCAGCAGCAACTACATCCCGGATACGCAGTATTTT.

CDR3 nucleotides: TGCGCCAGCAGCTTGTCGACAGGCCCCATGCGGGAGCAGTACTTC. Amino acid sequence: CASSLSTGPMREQYF. The chain links TRBV5-1 to TRBJ2-7; perhaps TRBD1 as D (6 bases). Trimming took 1 base from V and 7 from J, leaving 18 bases between them. The CDR3 covers 15 residues. CDR1 is SGHRS, CDR2 YFSETQ, per germline. Variable domain in full (rest from reference TRBV5-1 and TRBJ2-7): KAGVTQTPRYLIKTRGQQVTLSCSPISGHRSVSWYQQTPGQGLQFLFEYFSETQRNKGNFPGRFSGRQFSNSRSEMNVSTLELGDSALYLCASSLSTGPMREQYFGPGTRLTVT.

V is TRBV30 and J is TRBJ2-7, with 9 bases that match TRBD1. CDR1 is GTSNPN and CDR2 is SVGIG in the germline V gene (reference sequence). Trimming cost V 1 base and J 2 bases; bases outside gene matches: 15. The CDR3 extends over 18 amino acids. For the CDR3, the DNA is TGTGCCTGGAGTGCCGGGACAGGGAAGAGGTGGCTCCCCTACGAGCAGTACTTC. This gives the protein CAWSAGTGKRWLPYEQYF.

The genes are TRBV13 and TRBJ2-3; 14 bases align to TRBD2. Germline V lookup: CDR1 PRHDT, CDR2 FYEKMQ (reference sequence). V shed 4 bases, J shed 6 bases, and the junction held 9 bases outside the gene matches. This CDR3 contains 17 residues. The CDR3 reads CASSSKTSGGALDTQYF. CDR3 bases: TGTGCCAGCAGCTCCAAGACTAGCGGGGGGGCCTTGGATACGCAGTATTTT.

V usage is TRBV6-5 and J usage is TRBJ2-3; the D is unclear. Trimming cost V 9 bases and J 6 bases, with 10 bases left between them. Per germline, CDR1 MNHEY and CDR2 SVGAGI. The CDR3 consists of 11 residues. CDR3 DNA sequence: TGTGCCAGTGGCCTGCTCGATACGCAGTATTTT. This sequence encodes CASGLLDTQYF.

The V gene is TRBV9, the J gene TRBJ2-7; no definite D call. Between the trimmed V and J ends, which lost 3 bases and 2 bases, there was a span of 12 bases. CDR3 length equals 14 residues. Per the germline V gene, CDR1 is SGDLS and CDR2 is YYNGEE. In nucleotides, the CDR3 is TGTGCCAGCAGCGGGATGGGTCCTACCTACGAGCAGTACTTC. It yields the protein CASSGMGPTYEQYF. The variable domain in full, completed from reference TRBV9 and TRBJ2-7, reads DSGVTQTPKHLITATGQRVTLRCSPRSGDLSVYWYQQSLDQGLQFLIQYYNGEERAKGNILERFSAQQFPDLHSELNLSSLELGDSALYFCASSGMGPTYEQYFGPGTRLTVT.

This clone was observed a few times. J is TRBJ2-7 and V is TRBV19; TRBD1 matches at 10 bases. V shed 5 bases, J shed 3 bases, and the junction held 4 bases outside the gene matches. The CDR3 runs 14 residues. Germline-derived CDR1 and CDR2 are LNHDA and SQIVND (reference sequence). CDR3 DNA: TGTGCCAGTAGTGCAGGACAGGGGGGCTACGAGCAGTACTTC. Protein sequence: CASSAGQGGYEQYF.

This clone was observed a handful of times. This rearrangement joins TRBV4-1 to TRBJ2-5; 8 positions agree with TRBD2. Germline values: CDR1 MGHRA, CDR2 YSYEKL. This CDR3 comprises 16 residues. The J segment lost 4 bases and the V segment lost 1 base, leaving 8 bases of the junction unmatched. The CDR3: CASSQVTRGGRETQYF. CDR3 sequence (DNA): TGCGCCAGCAGCCAAGTCACCCGGGGGGGCCGAGAGACCCAGTACTTC.

This CDR3 reads CATSSKQGDYEQFF. The CDR3 nucleotides read TGTGCCACCAGCTCAAAACAGGGGGACTATGAGCAGTTCTTC. The chain employs TRBV15 and TRBJ2-1; 8 positions match TRBD1. The CDR3 extends over 14 amino acids. V shed 5 bases, J shed 8 bases, and the junction held 8 bases outside the gene matches. Germline V gene data show CDR1 as LNHNV and CDR2 as YYDKDF (reference sequence).

The V call is TRBV30, the J call TRBJ1-6; 9 bases agree with TRBD1. The CDR3 covers 14 residues. V gave up 2 bases and J gave up 6 bases; unmatched junction bases: 2. Germline CDR1 is GTSNPN and CDR2 is SVGIG (reference sequence). The CDR3 sequence: CAWSPTGGNSPLHF. The CDR3 DNA sequence: TGTGCCTGGAGTCCGACAGGGGGTAATTCACCCCTCCACTTT. The full variable domain, with the rest looked up from reference TRBV30 and TRBJ1-6, is SQTIHQWPATLVQPVGSPLSLECTVEGTSNPNLYWYRQAAGRGLQLLFYSVGIGQISSEVPQNLSASRPQDRQFILSSKKLLLSDSGFYLCAWSPTGGNSPLHFGNGTRLTVT.

The chain's CDR3 is CASTPWPNSNQPQHF. The DNA of the CDR3 is TGTGCCAGCACCCCCTGGCCGAATAGCAATCAGCCCCAGCATTTT. The chain uses TRBV6-5 and TRBJ1-5; D gene ambiguous. CDR1 and CDR2 from the germline V gene are MNHEY and SVGAGI. V was trimmed by 7 bases and J by 0 bases, leaving 13 bases between them. This CDR3 has 15 residues.

The rearrangement uses TRBV21-1 and TRBJ1-2. TRBV21-1 is a pseudogene segment. The CDR3 covers 14 residues. CDR3 DNA sequence: TGTGCCAGCAGCAAAGGAGAGAGGCGGGATGGCTACACCTTC. This codes for CASSKGERRDGYTF.

V and J are TRBV7-8 and TRBJ2-7, with 7 bases lining up with TRBD1. J lost 2 bases, V lost 3 bases, and 4 bases had no gene match. CDR1 and CDR2 (germline): SGHVS, FQNEAQ. This CDR3 spans 14 amino acids. The CDR3 DNA reads TGTGCCAGCAGCTTGGGGCAGGGGGCCTACGAGCAGTACTTC. Translating it yields CASSLGQGAYEQYF.

The rearrangement uses TRBV30 and TRBJ2-1, with D unclear. The CDR3 contains 14 residues. The germline V and J ends were trimmed by 4 bases and 9 bases, with 19 bases remaining between them. Germline lookup yields CDR1 GTSNPN and CDR2 SVGIG (reference sequence). CDR3 amino acids: CAWIGSGLRIEQFF. The CDR3, as DNA: TGTGCCTGGATCGGCTCTGGGCTTCGCATTGAGCAGTTCTTC. Full variable domain (outside the CDR3, taken from reference TRBV30 and TRBJ2-1): SQTIHQWPATLVQPVGSPLSLECTVEGTSNPNLYWYRQAAGRGLQLLFYSVGIGQISSEVPQNLSASRPQDRQFILSSKKLLLSDSGFYLCAWIGSGLRIEQFFGPGTRLTVL.

V gene TRBV7-6 combines with J gene TRBJ2-3; TRBD2 aligns across 10 bases. Germline lookup yields CDR1 SGHVS and CDR2 FNYEAQ. The CDR3 loop spans 14 amino acids. Trimming at V came to 5 bases and at J to 8 bases, leaving 7 bases not matched to a gene. The CDR3 DNA is TGTGCCAGCAGCCTAAGCGGGGGGGCGGCTACGCAGTATTTT. Encoded protein: CASSLSGGAATQYF.

The chain has TRBV19 and TRBJ2-1; TRBD2 agrees at 11 bases. Germline-derived CDR1 and CDR2 are LNHDA and SQIVND (reference sequence). V trimming: 5 bases; J trimming: 3 bases; junction bases outside the gene matches: 6. CDR3 length: 16 amino acids. For the CDR3, the DNA is TGTGCCAGTAGTGCGTCGACTAGCGGGGTCTACAATGAGCAGTTCTTC. Translation gives CASSASTSGVYNEQFF.

In its sample, this clone was seen a few times. The chain uses TRBV13 and TRBJ2-1, with D possibly TRBD1 on 6 matching bases. CDR1 and CDR2 from the germline V gene are PRHDT and FYEKMQ (reference sequence). CDR3 length: 15 amino acids. V was pared by 4 bases and J by 1 base, with 11 bases between. CDR3 in DNA: TGTGCCAGCAGCTACCAGGGGAAATCCTACAATGAGCAGTTCTTC. This codes for CASSYQGKSYNEQFF.

The V and J genes are TRBV5-4 and TRBJ2-6; D is uncertain. CDR3 length equals 16 residues. V was trimmed by 0 bases and J by 2 bases, leaving 9 bases between them. Germline CDR1 SGHNT, CDR2 YYREEE (reference sequence). CDR3 in DNA: TGTGCCAGCAGCTTGGGTCCGGGTGCTGGGGCCAACGTCCTGACTTTC. Translated, it gives CASSLGPGAGANVLTF.

V usage is TRBV7-9 and J usage is TRBJ2-1; no definite D call. The CDR3 has 13 residues. The V end lost 5 bases, the J end lost 3 bases, and 8 bases lay between the germline ends. Germline CDR1 SEHNR, CDR2 FQNEAQ (reference sequence). The CDR3 region is CASSLELYNEQFF. In DNA form, the CDR3 reads TGTGCCAGCAGCCTTGAGCTCTACAATGAGCAGTTCTTC.

The CDR3 reads CASGLTESPEEQYF. The CDR3 nucleotides read TGTGCTAGTGGTTTGACCGAAAGTCCTGAGGAGCAGTACTTC. The chain has TRBV12-5 and TRBJ2-7, with D unclear. This CDR3 comprises 14 residues. The germline CDR1 and CDR2 sequences are LGHNT and FRNRAP. Trimming removed 2 bases at V and 7 bases at J, with 15 bases between.

This clone has a count of ten or more. Other nucleotide sequences from this sample produce the same CDR3. The chain links TRBV27 to TRBJ1-5; D not certain. Trimming took 5 bases from V and 1 from J, leaving 6 bases between them. This CDR3 has 13 residues. Germline V gene sequence: CDR1 MNHEY, CDR2 SMNVEV (reference sequence). The CDR3: CASSPLSNQPQHF. CDR3 bases: TGTGCCAGCAGTCCCCTGAGCAATCAGCCCCAGCATTTT.

This clone was found a few times. The V and J genes are TRBV2 and TRBJ2-4, with 7 nucleotides matching TRBD2. After removal of 7 bases from V and 8 bases from J, the junction contained 5 bases not matched to a gene. Germline V gene data show CDR1 as SNHLY and CDR2 as FYNNEI. The CDR3 totals 12 residues. The CDR3 loop reads CASTQRGDIQYF. DNA for the CDR3: TGTGCCAGCACCCAGCGGGGAGACATTCAGTACTTC. Drawing the rest from reference TRBV2 and TRBJ2-4, the complete variable domain is EPEVTQTPSHQVTQMGQEVILRCVPISNHLYFYWYRQILGQKVEFLVSFYNNEISEKSEIFDDQFSVERPDGSNFTLKIRSTKLEDSAMYFCASTQRGDIQYFGAGTRLSVL.